Listed here are 18 T cell receptor beta chains from one sample, sequenced in a study of cytomegalovirus exposure and HLA in healthy donors. The protocol was immunoSEQ multiplex PCR, while the TCRdb copy is restricted to in-frame clones and leaves out a portion. The sample consists of roughly 300,000 clones, more than 80% of them appearing once. Material: PBMCs. The receptors derive from a woman under 30 in good health and CMV-seronegative.

The chain combines TRBV6-5 with TRBJ2-7, with 9 positions matching TRBD1. This CDR3 region has 15 residues. The J segment lost 4 bases and the V segment lost 8 bases, leaving 12 bases of the junction unmatched. Germline V lookup: CDR1 MNHEY, CDR2 SVGAGI. The CDR3 sequence: CASGHPGQGFYEQYF. CDR3 coding DNA: TGTGCCAGCGGCCACCCAGGACAGGGGTTTTACGAGCAGTACTTC.

The rearrangement uses TRBV5-6 and TRBJ1-2, with 9 bases aligning to TRBD1. The ends lost 4 bases at V and 8 bases at J; junction bases unmatched: 12. The length of the CDR3 is 15 residues. Germline loops: CDR1 SGHDT, CDR2 YYEEEE. The CDR3 loop is CASSLSGQGLEGYTF. DNA of the CDR3: TGTGCCAGCAGCCTTTCGGGACAGGGATTAGAAGGCTACACCTTC.

V usage is TRBV11-3 and J usage is TRBJ1-3, with D unresolved. CDR3 length equals 14 residues. Trimming took 4 bases from V and 1 from J, leaving 8 bases between them. The germline V gene encodes CDR1 SGHNT and CDR2 YENEEA. The CDR3 DNA follows: TGTGCCAGCAGCTCCGACGGGTCTGGAAACACCATATATTTT. As protein: CASSSDGSGNTIYF.

This rearrangement joins TRBV5-6 to TRBJ2-1; D remains unclear. Germline CDR1 reads SGHDT; CDR2 reads YYEEEE. V gave up 2 bases and J gave up 5 bases, with 11 bases separating them. The CDR3 has 14 residues. In DNA form, the CDR3 reads TGTGCCAGCAGCTTTTTAAACACACACAATGAGCAGTTCTTC. Protein product: CASSFLNTHNEQFF.

The J gene is TRBJ1-4, the V gene TRBV4-3; 7 bases are shared with TRBD1. This CDR3 has 17 amino acids. The ends lost 1 base at V and 6 bases at J; junction bases unmatched: 11. Germline V gives CDR1 LGHNA, CDR2 YSLEER. The CDR3 reads CASSQGQGIIADEKLFF. CDR3 DNA: TGCGCCAGCAGCCAAGGACAGGGAATCATAGCAGATGAAAAACTGTTTTTT.

The rearrangement links TRBV12-5 to TRBJ2-1; D might be TRBD1 (6 bases). The CDR3 runs to 15 residues. Trimming took 5 bases from V and 0 from J, leaving 11 bases between them. The germline V gene encodes CDR1 LGHNT and CDR2 FRNRAP. CDR3 nucleotides: TGTGCTAGTGGTGGGACAACTGACTCCTACAATGAGCAGTTCTTC. It encodes CASGGTTDSYNEQFF. The whole variable domain, filled in from reference TRBV12-5 and TRBJ2-1, reads DARVTQTPRHKVTEMGQEVTMRCQPILGHNTVFWYRQTMMQGLELLAYFRNRAPLDDSGMPKDRFSAEMPDATLATLKIQPSEPRDSAVYFCASGGTTDSYNEQFFGPGTRLTVL.

This clone came up a few times. The chain is built from TRBV19 and TRBJ1-1, with 7 bases fitting TRBD1. The CDR3 totals 14 residues. Germline lookup yields CDR1 LNHDA and CDR2 SQIVND (reference sequence). Unmatched junction bases numbered 14, after V lost 10 bases and J lost 6 bases. The CDR3 sequence is CATINTGEWAEAFF. In DNA form, the CDR3 reads TGTGCCACCATCAACACAGGGGAGTGGGCTGAAGCTTTCTTT.

V usage is TRBV4-2 and J usage is TRBJ2-3; the match to TRBD2 covers 8 bases. The CDR3 is made up of 17 amino acids. Per germline, CDR1 LGHNA and CDR2 YNFKEQ. J gave up 5 bases and V 1 base, and 11 bases lay outside the gene matches. The CDR3 protein is CASSQVESGGPRDTQYF. The CDR3 DNA sequence: TGTGCCAGCAGCCAAGTGGAGTCGGGAGGGCCACGAGATACGCAGTATTTT.

The chain carries TRBV4-3 and TRBJ1-1; TRBD1 agrees at 8 bases. V gave up 0 bases and J gave up 11 bases; unmatched junction bases: 8. The CDR3 is 14 amino acids. The germline CDR1 and CDR2 sequences are LGHNA and YSLEER. The CDR3 DNA reads TGCGCCAGCAGCCAAGAGCCCCTGACAGGGGCGGCTTTCTTT. Translation: CASSQEPLTGAAFF.

The rearrangement joins TRBV9 to TRBJ2-3, with D possibly matching TRBD2 (5 bases). Germline CDR1 SGDLS, CDR2 YYNGEE. The CDR3 has 14 amino acids. V was cut by 0 bases and J by 6 bases, with 11 bases left in between. The CDR3 spells CASSVGGSKDTQYF. The DNA of the CDR3 is TGTGCCAGCAGCGTAGGAGGGAGCAAGGATACGCAGTATTTT. The complete variable domain, with remaining parts taken from reference TRBV9 and TRBJ2-3, reads DSGVTQTPKHLITATGQRVTLRCSPRSGDLSVYWYQQSLDQGLQFLIQYYNGEERAKGNILERFSAQQFPDLHSELNLSSLELGDSALYFCASSVGGSKDTQYFGPGTRLTVL.

The gene calls are TRBV6-5 and TRBJ1-1; no clear D. The CDR3 totals 13 residues. The germline V and J ends were trimmed by 6 bases and 4 bases, with 12 bases remaining between them. Germline assignment: CDR1 MNHEY and CDR2 SVGAGI. CDR3 in amino acids: CASSSTRVTEAFF. The CDR3 coding sequence is TGTGCCAGCAGCTCAACGAGGGTCACTGAAGCTTTCTTT.

Turning to this clone: One end of the junction fails to match germline, which may point to a read error. This chain uses TRBV27 with TRBJ1-2; 9 nucleotides match TRBD1. Germline CDR1 is MNHEY and CDR2 is SMNVEV (reference sequence). The CDR3 runs 14 residues. The CDR3 nucleotides are TGTGCCAGCAGCTTATCCGGGACAGGGTATGGCTACACCTTC. Translation: CASSLSGTGYGYTF.

This clone has a single count. V usage is TRBV7-2 and J usage is TRBJ1-2; TRBD1 might be the D (5 bases). The CDR3 consists of 14 residues. Germline V lookup: CDR1 SGHTA, CDR2 FQGNSA. With 1 base removed from V and 4 bases from J, the gap between germline ends came to 10 bases. Written as DNA, the CDR3 is TGTGCCAGCAGCTTAGATAACGGGGGCTATGGCTACACCTTC. This translates into CASSLDNGGYGYTF.

The rearrangement uses TRBV4-1 and TRBJ1-1; weak D call: TRBD1 (5 bases). With 3 bases removed from V and 6 bases from J, the gap between germline ends came to 14 bases. Germline CDR1 is MGHRA and CDR2 is YSYEKL. The CDR3 runs to 14 residues. CDR3 protein: CASSHPWRGPEAFF. Here the CDR3 DNA reads TGCGCCAGCAGCCACCCTTGGAGGGGACCTGAAGCTTTCTTT.

The chain links TRBV28 to TRBJ1-2; 8 bases are a match to TRBD1. The germline gives CDR1 MDHEN, CDR2 SYDVKM. The CDR3 is 15 residues long. Trimming removed 7 bases from V and 3 bases from J; junction bases left unmatched: 10. The CDR3, as DNA: TGTGCCAGCACCACCGGGACAGGCTCCCACTATGGCTACACCTTC. Amino acids: CASTTGTGSHYGYTF.

This chain connects TRBV27 to TRBJ2-2, with a tentative D call TRBD2 (5 bases). This CDR3 has 13 amino acids. CDR1 is MNHEY, CDR2 SMNVEV, per germline (reference sequence). The germline V and J ends were trimmed by 7 bases and 6 bases, with 12 bases remaining between them. CDR3 loop: CASIGSYPGELFF. CDR3 sequence (DNA): TGTGCCAGCATTGGGAGTTATCCCGGGGAGCTGTTTTTT.

This chain uses TRBV5-8 with TRBJ2-6; 7 nucleotides agree with TRBD2. The ends lost 7 bases at V and 0 bases at J; junction bases unmatched: 7. Germline CDR1 is SGHTS and CDR2 is YDEGEE. The CDR3 is 16 residues long. The CDR3 loop is CASGAGASSGANVLTF. The CDR3 coding sequence is TGTGCCAGCGGGGCGGGAGCCAGCTCTGGGGCCAACGTCCTGACTTTC.

This chain connects TRBV6-5 to TRBJ1-5; 7 bases are shared with TRBD1. J gave up 9 bases and V 5 bases, and 7 bases lay outside the gene matches. Germline lookup yields CDR1 MNHEY and CDR2 SVGAGI. There are 13 residues in the CDR3. CDR3 residues: CASSPQGGPPQHF. Written as DNA, the CDR3 is TGTGCCAGCAGTCCTCAGGGGGGTCCGCCCCAGCATTTT.